This T cell receptor beta chain appears in the sequencing data of a study of blood T cell repertoires in COVID-19. Deletions cut 2 bases from V and 2 bases from J, with 17 bases between. Germline assignment: CDR1 LNHDA and CDR2 SQIVND (reference sequence). CDR3 length: 17 amino acids. Some clones are missing from TCRdb's copy, which holds only in-frame ones; the method was immunoSEQ multiplex PCR. The data hold around 220,000 clones, with approximately 80% observed a single time. Patients of the Seattle cohort, enrolled during active infection, were followed longitudinally. The receptor was isolated from an elderly woman with COVID-19, enrolled during active disease. The chain joins TRBV19 to TRBJ2-3; D perhaps matches TRBD1 (5 bases). Specimen: peripheral blood. The CDR3 bases are TGTGCCAGTAGTATAAGAACAGGCCTCATCAACACAGATACGCAGTATTTT. Protein: CASSIRTGLINTDTQYF.